These 10 T cell receptor beta chains originate from one sample sequenced in a study of T cell changes during pregnancy in multiple sclerosis. Data came from immunoSEQ multiplex PCR; TCRdb stores just in-frame clones and leaves some out. The sample consists of about 40,000 clones, around 93% of them appearing once. The sample was CD4+ T cells from peripheral blood mononuclear cells, taken in the first trimester of pregnancy. These receptors were collected from a female donor with multiple sclerosis, enrolled in a pregnancy study.

This clone turned up a few times. CDR3 nucleotides: TGCAGCGTGGATCAGTGGGGACAGGGGAACACTGAAGCTTTCTTT. Translation: CSVDQWGQGNTEAFF. The V call is TRBV29-1, the J call TRBJ1-1, with TRBD1 matching 9 bases. The CDR3 has 15 amino acids. Germline-derived CDR1 and CDR2 are SQVTM and ANQGSEA. V dropped 6 bases and J dropped 1; count of bases not matched to a gene: 9.

The rearrangement uses TRBV14 and TRBJ2-7, with 15 bases matching TRBD2. V was pared by 4 bases and J by 6 bases, with 7 bases of the junction left unmatched. This CDR3 has 16 residues. Germline V gene lookup returns CDR1 SGHDN and CDR2 FVKESK. CDR3: CASSPPGLAGGSEQYF. In DNA, the CDR3 is TGTGCCAGCAGCCCCCCAGGACTAGCGGGAGGGTCCGAGCAGTACTTC.

This clone was recorded once. As DNA, the CDR3 is TGCGCCAGCAGCCTAACCCTAGCGGGAGATGAGCAGTTCTTC. Its translation: CASSLTLAGDEQFF. The V call is TRBV5-1, the J call TRBJ2-1, with 10 bases matching TRBD2. Per the germline V gene, CDR1 is SGHRS and CDR2 is YFSETQ. The CDR3 loop spans 14 amino acids. V shed 4 bases, J shed 8 bases, and the junction held 6 bases outside the gene matches.

V usage is TRBV28 and J usage is TRBJ1-2; D uncertain. Trimming pared 7 bases from V and 4 bases from J, leaving 13 bases between. The CDR3 is made up of 13 amino acids. The germline V gene has CDR1 MDHEN and CDR2 SYDVKM. CDR3: CASTSRKTYGYTF. CDR3 nucleotides: TGTGCCAGCACTAGCAGGAAAACCTATGGCTACACCTTC.

This chain uses TRBV6-1 with TRBJ2-3; 7 nucleotides align to TRBD2. Trimming cost V 3 bases and J 9 bases; bases outside gene matches: 12. This CDR3 contains 15 residues. Germline values: CDR1 MNHNS, CDR2 SASEGT. For the CDR3, the DNA is TGTGCCAGCAGTGAGGGGGGGACTCCTCTAAGGACGCAGTATTTT. Encoded protein: CASSEGGTPLRTQYF.

In DNA, the CDR3 is TGTGCCAGCAGCCGCCGACAGAGAGTTAGAGACTATGGCTACACCTTC. Amino acids: CASSRRQRVRDYGYTF. The chain carries TRBV7-2 and TRBJ1-2; D is possibly TRBD1 (5 bases). The CDR3 totals 16 residues. The germline V gene encodes CDR1 SGHTA and CDR2 FQGNSA. The germline V and J ends were trimmed by 5 bases and 3 bases, with 19 bases remaining between them.

V is TRBV30 and J is TRBJ2-5; D unclear. This CDR3 is built from 13 residues. V lost 0 bases, J lost 5 bases, and 10 bases lay in between. From germline, CDR1 is GTSNPN and CDR2 SVGIG (reference sequence). This CDR3 reads CAWSVSSAETQYF. In DNA, the CDR3 is TGTGCCTGGAGTGTATCCAGCGCGGAGACCCAGTACTTC.

The CDR3 DNA reads TGTGCCAGCAGTGGGCTGATCTACGAGCAGTACTTC. Translating gives CASSGLIYEQYF. The chain combines TRBV2 with TRBJ2-7; D gene unclear. The CDR3 has 12 amino acids. V lost 4 bases and J lost 3, with 7 bases in between. Germline CDR1 SNHLY, CDR2 FYNNEI. The variable domain in full, completed from reference TRBV2 and TRBJ2-7, reads EPEVTQTPSHQVTQMGQEVILRCVPISNHLYFYWYRQILGQKVEFLVSFYNNEISEKSEIFDDQFSVERPDGSNFTLKIRSTKLEDSAMYFCASSGLIYEQYFGPGTRLTVT.

The V gene is TRBV9, the J gene TRBJ2-2; a weak D match, TRBD2 (5 bases). V was clipped by 6 bases and J by 6 bases, with 9 bases between them. Germline V CDR1 and CDR2: SGDLS, YYNGEE. The CDR3 contains 12 residues. CDR3 in DNA: TGTGCCAGCAACATCGGGGCCGGGGAGCTGTTTTTT. Amino acid sequence: CASNIGAGELFF.

The V call is TRBV29-1, the J call TRBJ2-4, with 7 bases identical to TRBD1. With 1 base clipped from V and 3 bases from J, the junction kept 6 bases outside the gene matches. This CDR3 has 15 amino acids. Germline V CDR1 and CDR2: SQVTM, ANQGSEA. The CDR3 region has the DNA TGCAGCGTTGAAGCATCAGGGGGATTCAAAAACATTCAGTACTTC. It translates to CSVEASGGFKNIQYF.